This TCR beta chain came from a study of shared clonotypes between healthy human individuals. The genomic DNA of each subset was split evenly across several immunoSEQ plates. Using immunoSEQ multiplex PCR, the repertoire was profiled, and TCRdb retains in-frame clones only, with some absent. There are over 1.5 million clones in the sample; 95% to 99% occur only once, and 0.4% to 0.45% lies in the top ten. This sequence was found in a man between 25 and 39 years old in good health. The sequenced material came from naive CD4+ T cells sorted from blood. Documented subset: CD45RA+ positively selected.

CDR3 bases: TGTGCCAGCAGCGGACACTATAATAGCTACAATGAGCAGTTCTTC. Its protein product is CASSGHYNSYNEQFF. This rearrangement joins TRBV9 to TRBJ2-1, with no clear D. CDR1 is SGDLS and CDR2 is YYNGEE in the germline V gene. V lost 3 bases to trimming and J lost 3 bases, with 13 bases between them. The CDR3 length is 15 residues.